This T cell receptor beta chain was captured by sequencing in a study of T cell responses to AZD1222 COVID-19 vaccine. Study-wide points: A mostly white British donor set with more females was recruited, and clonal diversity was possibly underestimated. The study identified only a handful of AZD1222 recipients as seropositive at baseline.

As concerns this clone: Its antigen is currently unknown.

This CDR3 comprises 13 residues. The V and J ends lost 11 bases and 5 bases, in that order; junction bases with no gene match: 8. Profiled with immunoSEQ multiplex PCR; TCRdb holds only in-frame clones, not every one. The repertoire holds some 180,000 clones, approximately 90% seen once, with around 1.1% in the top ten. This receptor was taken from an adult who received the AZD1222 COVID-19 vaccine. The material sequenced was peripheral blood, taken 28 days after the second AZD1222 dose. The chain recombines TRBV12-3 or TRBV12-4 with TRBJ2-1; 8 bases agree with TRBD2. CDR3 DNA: TGTGCCGGGACAAGCGGGGGCAACAATGAGCAGTTCTTC. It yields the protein CAGTSGGNNEQFF.